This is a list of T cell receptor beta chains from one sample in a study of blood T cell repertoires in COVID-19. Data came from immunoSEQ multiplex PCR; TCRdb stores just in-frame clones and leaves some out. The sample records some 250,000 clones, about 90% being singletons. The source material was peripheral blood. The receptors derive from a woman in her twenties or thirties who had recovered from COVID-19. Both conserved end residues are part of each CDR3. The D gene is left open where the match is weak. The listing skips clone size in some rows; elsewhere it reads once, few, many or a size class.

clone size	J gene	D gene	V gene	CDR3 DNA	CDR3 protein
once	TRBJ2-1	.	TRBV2	TGTGCCAGCAGTGAAGGCAGGTCCCTAGAGCAGTTCTTC	CASSEGRSLEQFF
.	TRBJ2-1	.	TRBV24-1	TGTGCCACCAGTACAAGTTCAGGGAAGCAGTTCTTC	CATSTSSGKQFF
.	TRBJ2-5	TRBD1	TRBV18	TGTGCCAGCTCACGGGACAGACAAGAATCGACCCAGTACTTC	CASSRDRQESTQYF
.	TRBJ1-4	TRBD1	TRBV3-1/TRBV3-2	TGTGCCAGCAGCCATGACACAGGGGCAACTAATGAAAAACTGTTTTTT	CASSHDTGATNEKLFF
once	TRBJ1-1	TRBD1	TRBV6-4	TGTGCCAGCAGGGAGACAGGGATGAACACTGAAGCTTTCTTT	CASRETGMNTEAFF
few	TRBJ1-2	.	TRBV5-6	TGTGCCAGCAGCAGTCCTGGCAGGGTATTTGGCTACACCTTC	CASSSPGRVFGYTF
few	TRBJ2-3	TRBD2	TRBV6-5	TGTGCCAGCAGGGGACTAGCGGGAACAGATACGCAGTATTTT	CASRGLAGTDTQYF
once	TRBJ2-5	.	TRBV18	TGTGCCAGCTCACGGCTGGTTTTGGAGACCCAGTACTTC	CASSRLVLETQYF
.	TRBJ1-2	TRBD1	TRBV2	TGTGCCAGTCTGGACAGGGATTATGGAGGCTACACCTTC	CASLDRDYGGYTF
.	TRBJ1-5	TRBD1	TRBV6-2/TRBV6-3	TGTGCCAGCAGCCCTGGGACAGGGAATAGCAATCAGCCCCAGCATTTT	CASSPGTGNSNQPQHF
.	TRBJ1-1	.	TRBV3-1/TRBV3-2	TGTGCCAGCAGTCGGGGGGGAAGGACTGAAGCTTTCTTT	CASSRGGRTEAFF
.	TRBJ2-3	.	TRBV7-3	TGTGCCAGCAGCTTTCAGGGCCTCTCTAGCACAGATACGCAGTATTTT	CASSFQGLSSTDTQYF
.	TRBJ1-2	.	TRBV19	TGTGCCAGTAGTCCCCCCAACACAGGAGTCGGCTACACCTTC	CASSPPNTGVGYTF
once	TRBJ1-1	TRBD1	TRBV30	TGTGCCTGGAGTGACGCAACAGGGGGCCGAGGGGGTAACGCTGAAGCTTTCTTT	CAWSDATGGRGGNAEAFF
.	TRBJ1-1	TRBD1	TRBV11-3	TGTGCCAGCAGCTTAGAAGGTCCAGGGGGCGGAGGTGAAGCTTTCTTT	CASSLEGPGGGGEAFF
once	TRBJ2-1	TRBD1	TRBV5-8	TGTGCCAGCAGCTTGGAACGTATGGGGACAGGACTCTACAATGAGCAGTTCTTC	CASSLERMGTGLYNEQFF
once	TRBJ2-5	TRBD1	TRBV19	TGTGCCAGTAGTAGGCCCTTAGTGACAGGGAAGGAGACCCAGTACTTC	CASSRPLVTGKETQYF
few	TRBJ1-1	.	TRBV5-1	TGCGCCAGCAGGTTCTCGGGGAACACTGAAGCTTTCTTT	CASRFSGNTEAFF
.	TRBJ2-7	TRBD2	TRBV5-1	TGCGCCAGCAGCGCGGGACTAGCGGGTCTTTCCTACGAGCAGTACTTC	CASSAGLAGLSYEQYF
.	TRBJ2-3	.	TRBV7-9	TGTGCCAGCAGCCGGGACAATCGGAGAGATACGCAGTATTTT	CASSRDNRRDTQYF
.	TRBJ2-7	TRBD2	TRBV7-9	TGTGCCAGCAGCTTATTTAGCGGGGGGGCGACCGAGCAGTACTTC	CASSLFSGGATEQYF
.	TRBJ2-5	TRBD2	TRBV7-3	TGTGCCAGCAGCTTATTGCCCAGCGGGGGGGCCCCGGAGACCCAGTACTTC	CASSLLPSGGAPETQYF
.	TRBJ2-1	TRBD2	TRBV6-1	TGTGCCAGCAGTGTAATAGCGGGGGGGCCCCACAATGAGCAGTTCTTC	CASSVIAGGPHNEQFF
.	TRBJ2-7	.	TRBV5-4	TGTGCCAGCAGCGACGATGCGAAATGGGGACTTAGCTCCTACGAGCAGTACTTC	CASSDDAKWGLSSYEQYF
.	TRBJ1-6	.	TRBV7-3	TGTGCCAGCAGCTTAACCGGGAATTCACCCCTCCACTTT	CASSLTGNSPLHF
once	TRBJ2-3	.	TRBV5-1	TGCGCCAGCAGCTTGGAACTGCGGGGCACGTCAGATACGCAGTATTTT	CASSLELRGTSDTQYF
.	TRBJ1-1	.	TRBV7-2	TGTGCCAGCAGCCCAGGGACTCACACTGAAGCTTTCTTT	CASSPGTHTEAFF
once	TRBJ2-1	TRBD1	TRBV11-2	TGTGCCAGCAGCTTAGGACGGACAGGGTGGGGGAATGAGCAGTTCTTC	CASSLGRTGWGNEQFF
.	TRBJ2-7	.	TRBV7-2	TGTGCCAGCAGCCGGGCGAGGGGGGGCTGGGGCGAGCAGTACTTC	CASSRARGGWGEQYF
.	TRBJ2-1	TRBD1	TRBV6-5	TGTGCCAGCAACGTCCAGGGGGCTCATGAGCAGTTCTTC	CASNVQGAHEQFF
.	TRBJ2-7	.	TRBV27	TGTGCCAGCAGTACAGGCCCCTACGAGCAGTACTTC	CASSTGPYEQYF
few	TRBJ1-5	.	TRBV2	TGTGCCAGCGAGGGCCAGGGCAATCAGCCCCAGCATTTT	CASEGQGNQPQHF
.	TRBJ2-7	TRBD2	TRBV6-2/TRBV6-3	TGTGCCAGCAGCCGGGGGACTAGCCGCGAGCAGTACTTC	CASSRGTSREQYF
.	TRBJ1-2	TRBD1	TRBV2	TGTGCCAGCGGCCGGTTTCCCATGGACAGGGAGTTTAGTGGCTACACCTTC	CASGRFPMDREFSGYTF
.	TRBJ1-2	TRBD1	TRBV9	TGTGCCAGCAGCGTAGCTTCAGGGACAGGGTTGCGCTACACCTTC	CASSVASGTGLRYTF
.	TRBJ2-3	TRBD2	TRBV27	TGTGCCAGCAGTTTGACTAGCGGGGTGACTAGCACAGATACGCAGTATTTT	CASSLTSGVTSTDTQYF
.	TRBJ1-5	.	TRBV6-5	TGTGCCAGCAGGGGCTGGGACACCAATCAGCCCCAGCATTTT	CASRGWDTNQPQHF
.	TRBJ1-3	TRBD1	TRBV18	TGTGCCAGCTCACCAAAAGGACAGGGCTCTGGAAACACCATATATTTT	CASSPKGQGSGNTIYF
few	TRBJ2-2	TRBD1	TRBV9	TGTGCCAGCAGCGCCCCGACAGGGGGCGTCGACGGGGAGCTGTTTTTT	CASSAPTGGVDGELFF
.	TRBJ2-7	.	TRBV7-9	TGTGCCAGCAGCGGCGAGGCCTACGAGCAGTACTTC	CASSGEAYEQYF
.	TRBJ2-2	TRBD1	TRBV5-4	TGTGCCAGCAGCACTCGGACAGGGGGCCGTACCGGGGAGCTGTTTTTT	CASSTRTGGRTGELFF
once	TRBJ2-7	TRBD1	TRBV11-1	TGTGCCAGCAGCTTAGCTACGGGACAGACTGTCTACGAGCAGTACTTC	CASSLATGQTVYEQYF
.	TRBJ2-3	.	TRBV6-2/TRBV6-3	TGTGCCAGCAGTTACACCAAAGGACAGACCCCTAGCACAGATACGCAGTATTTT	CASSYTKGQTPSTDTQYF
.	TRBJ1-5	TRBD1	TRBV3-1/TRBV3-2	TGTGCCAGCAGCCATGGTTCGGGACAGGGTGCGCGGGCCCAGCATTTT	CASSHGSGQGARAQHF
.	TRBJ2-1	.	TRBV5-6	TGTGCCAGCAGCTTGCCTGCTAGCTCCTACAATGAGCAGTTCTTC	CASSLPASSYNEQFF
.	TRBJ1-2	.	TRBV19	TGTGCCAGTTCAGGAAACTTCTATGGCTACACCTTC	CASSGNFYGYTF
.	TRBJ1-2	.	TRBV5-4	TGTGCCAGCAGCCCCCGGGATGGGATTCTCTATGGCTACACCTTC	CASSPRDGILYGYTF
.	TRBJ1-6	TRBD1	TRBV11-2	TGTGCCAGCAGCTTAGCGGGGACAGGGATCCTCCGGTCACCCCTCCACTTT	CASSLAGTGILRSPLHF
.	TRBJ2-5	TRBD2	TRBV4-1	TGCGCCAGCAGCCAAGAAGGAACTAGCGGGGGGGAGACCCAGTACTTC	CASSQEGTSGGETQYF
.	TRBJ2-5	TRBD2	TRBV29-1	TGCAGCGTTGAAACCTACAGGGGACTAGCGGGGGAAGAGACCCAGTACTTC	CSVETYRGLAGEETQYF
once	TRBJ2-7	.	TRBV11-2	TGTGCCAGCAGCTTAGCCTGGTTCGGGGACTACGAGCAGTACTTC	CASSLAWFGDYEQYF
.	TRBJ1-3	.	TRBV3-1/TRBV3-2	TGTGCCAGCACCCCGAGGTTTTTGGATTCCGGAAACACCATATATTTT	CASTPRFLDSGNTIYF
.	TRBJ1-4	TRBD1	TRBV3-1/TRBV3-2	TGTGCCAGCAGCCAACCGGGACAGGGAAACGAAAAACTGTTTTTT	CASSQPGQGNEKLFF